These 26 T cell receptor beta chains came from one sample sequenced in a study of blood T cells in healthy people across ages (dated by TCRdb to between 2014 and 2017). Libraries came from 5' RACE. Sequenced using an Illumina HiSeq 2500. A second about 7 to 11 cycle PCR used a sample-barcoded 5' primer and a J-beta primer mix. The public sequencing data were trimmed at Q25 with fastp and processed into clonotypes with MiXCR by TCRdb, which kept only in-frame beta chains. Each entry merges the rows of one CDR3 protein and shows their most common DNA and genes. Present in this sample are 2 million or so distinct CDR3 sequences, roughly 50% of which were seen just once. The ten largest clonotypes hold approximately 2.1% of the sample. The sample taken for sequencing was blood. The receptors derive from a middle-aged woman in good health.

In this sample, this clonotype turned up a few times. Possible read error: a much larger clone is one base away. The chain links TRBV6-6 to TRBJ2-3; D not certain. V was shortened by 7 bases and J by 1 base, with 6 bases between the two germline ends. CDR1 is MNHNY, CDR2 SVGAGI, per germline (reference sequence). The CDR3 spans 12 residues. The CDR3 region has the DNA TGTGCCAGCAACCAACGCACAGATACGCAGTATTTT. It codes for CASNQRTDTQYF.

The gene calls are TRBV29-1 and TRBJ1-2; 7 bases map to TRBD1. The CDR3 consists of 13 residues. J was trimmed by 4 bases and V by 6 bases; bases with no gene match: 8. Germline V gene sequence: CDR1 SQVTM, CDR2 ANQGSEA. The CDR3 loop is CSVYKGATYGYTF. Written as DNA, the CDR3 is TGCAGCGTCTACAAGGGGGCGACCTATGGCTACACCTTC.

The chain has TRBV6-1 and TRBJ1-1, with D perhaps TRBD1 (6 bases). Germline CDR1 is MNHNS and CDR2 is SASEGT. V lost 3 bases, J lost 5 bases, and 13 bases lay in between. This CDR3 has 14 residues. DNA for the CDR3: TGTGCCAGCAGTGATGGCAGGGGTCGGACTGAAGCTTTCTTT. Its translation is CASSDGRGRTEAFF.

The CDR3 DNA reads as TGTGCCATCAGTGGGGACGATAGGGAAAACTATGGCTACACCTTC. It yields the protein CAISGDDRENYGYTF. The chain combines TRBV10-3 with TRBJ1-2; D might be TRBD1 (5 bases). The CDR3 contains 15 residues. Trimming removed 4 bases at V and 2 bases at J, with 14 bases between. Germline V CDR1 and CDR2: ENHRY, SYGVKD.

This clonotype was found a few times. In DNA form, the CDR3 reads TGTGCCAGCAGTCTAACCTCAGGGGGCGCCCATCAGCCCCAGCATTTT. It encodes CASSLTSGGAHQPQHF. The chain has TRBV28 and TRBJ1-5; 8 bases align to TRBD1. V lost 5 bases to trimming and J lost 5 bases; unmatched junction nucleotides: 11. This CDR3 is built from 16 residues. Germline V gene data show CDR1 as MDHEN and CDR2 as SYDVKM.

This clonotype was counted a few times. The chain employs TRBV20-1 and TRBJ2-3; the D gene could be TRBD1 or TRBD2 (5 bases each). V lost 3 bases to trimming and J lost 3 bases, with 16 bases between them. The V gene's germline CDR1 is DFQATT and CDR2 SNEGSKA (reference sequence). This CDR3 contains 15 residues. In DNA form, the CDR3 reads TGCAGTGCTAGGGGGCGGGCTATGGGTACAGATACGCAGTATTTT. This sequence encodes CSARGRAMGTDTQYF.

This clonotype came up a few times. J is TRBJ2-5 and V is TRBV27; 9 positions match TRBD1. The DNA matches TRBJ2-7 better at its end, which makes the J call doubtful. Germline V gene lookup returns CDR1 MNHEY and CDR2 SMNVEV (reference sequence). This CDR3 region has 18 residues. DNA of the CDR3: TGTGCCAGCAGTTCACTCCTTCCGGGACAGGGTATAGGGTACGAGCAGTACTTC. It yields the protein CASSSLLPGQGIGYEQYF.

In its sample, this clonotype was seen once. The genes are TRBV7-2 and TRBJ2-1, with TRBD2 matching 11 bases. The trim removed 3 bases at V and 6 bases at J, leaving 4 bases unmatched. CDR1 is SGHTA and CDR2 is FQGNSA in the germline V gene. The CDR3 has 15 residues. DNA of the CDR3: TGTGCCAGCAGCTTCCAACTAGCGGGGGTCAATGAGCAGTTCTTC. Translating gives CASSFQLAGVNEQFF.

This clonotype has more than one count but fewer than ten. The chain has TRBV4-3 and TRBJ2-5; 8 nucleotides agree with TRBD2. The CDR3 loop spans 17 amino acids. The ends lost 3 bases at V and 3 bases at J; junction bases unmatched: 12. Germline CDR1 LGHNA, CDR2 YSLEER. Written as DNA, the CDR3 is TGCGCCAGCAGCCAGTCCGGTACGGGGGGGCCGGAAGAGACCCAGTACTTC. Its translation: CASSQSGTGGPEETQYF.

The genes are TRBV20-1 and TRBJ1-1; D gene unclear. V was pared by 0 bases and J by 3 bases, with 8 bases between. There are 13 residues in the CDR3. Germline V gene lookup returns CDR1 DFQATT and CDR2 SNEGSKA (reference sequence). DNA of the CDR3: TGCAGTGCTAGAGAGTGGCGGGACACTGAAGCTTTCTTT. It is translated as CSAREWRDTEAFF.

This rearrangement joins TRBV10-3 to TRBJ1-2; 9 bases agree with TRBD1. CDR3 length: 14 residues. V trimming: 3 bases; J trimming: 7 bases; junction bases outside the gene matches: 6. The germline CDR1 and CDR2 sequences are ENHRY and SYGVKD. Here the CDR3 DNA reads TGTGCCATCAGTGAAACCGGGACAGGGTGTGGCTACACCTTC. Protein: CAISETGTGCGYTF.

J is TRBJ2-6 and V is TRBV15; 11 nucleotides agree with TRBD1. The CDR3 runs 16 residues. Germline CDR1 reads LNHNV; CDR2 reads YYDKDF (reference sequence). The ends lost 5 bases at V and 2 bases at J; junction bases unmatched: 2. CDR3 bases: TGTGCCACCAGCCGGACAGGGGGCGCTGGGGCCAACGTCCTGACTTTC. Protein sequence: CATSRTGGAGANVLTF.

This sequence joins TRBV3-1 and TRBJ1-2, with 9 bases fitting TRBD1. Germline CDR1 reads LGHDT; CDR2 reads YNNKEL (reference sequence). This CDR3 has 15 amino acids. The ends lost 2 bases at V and 6 bases at J; junction bases unmatched: 7. CDR3 nucleotide sequence: TGTGCCAGCAGCCAATCCGGGACAGGGACCAATGGCTACACCTTC. Translating it yields CASSQSGTGTNGYTF.

This clonotype has just a few counts. The chain uses TRBV29-1 and TRBJ1-6, with D possibly being TRBD1 (5 bases). The V and J ends lost 6 bases and 6 bases respectively, with 9 bases between them. This CDR3 has 12 amino acids. From germline, CDR1 is SQVTM and CDR2 ANQGSEA. In DNA form, the CDR3 reads TGCAGCGTCGGGACGGCTAATTCACCCCTCCACTTT. The encoded protein is CSVGTANSPLHF. The full variable domain, with the rest looked up from reference TRBV29-1 and TRBJ1-6, is SAVISQKPSRDICQRGTSLTIQCQVDSQVTMMFWYRQQPGQSLTLIATANQGSEATYESGFVIDKFPISRPNLTFSTLTVSNMSPEDSSIYLCSVGTANSPLHFGNGTRLTVT.

Only a few counts were recorded for this clonotype. The chain uses TRBV9 and TRBJ2-1; D is unresolved. The V and J ends lost 4 bases and 8 bases respectively, with 7 bases between them. The CDR3 extends over 11 amino acids. Germline-derived CDR1 and CDR2 are SGDLS and YYNGEE. CDR3: CASSLDDEQFF. In DNA, the CDR3 is TGTGCCAGCAGCCTGGATGATGAGCAGTTCTTC.

CDR3: CASSRVAGANNEQFF. As DNA, the CDR3 is TGTGCCAGCAGCCGGGTAGCAGGGGCTAACAATGAGCAGTTCTTC. This sequence joins TRBV7-9 and TRBJ2-1, with a possible D match to TRBD1 (6 bases). The V and J ends lost 5 bases and 5 bases respectively, with 16 bases between them. The CDR3 has 15 amino acids. From germline, CDR1 is SEHNR and CDR2 FQNEAQ (reference sequence).

The chain has TRBV29-1 and TRBJ1-1; D is unresolved. V dropped 3 bases and J dropped 4 bases, with 9 bases sitting between them. The CDR3 extends over 12 amino acids. Per germline, CDR1 SQVTM and CDR2 ANQGSEA. The CDR3 nucleotides are TGCAGCGTTGAGGATCCGGGCACTGAAGCTTTCTTT. Residues: CSVEDPGTEAFF.

The chain recombines TRBV18 with TRBJ2-3; no definite D call. This CDR3 spans 13 amino acids. V was shortened by 3 bases and J by 7 bases, with 11 bases between the two germline ends. Germline assignment: CDR1 KGHSH and CDR2 LQKENI. CDR3 sequence: CASSPRPRHTQYF. The DNA of the CDR3 is TGTGCCAGCTCACCCAGACCGCGACATACGCAGTATTTT. Using reference TRBV18 and TRBJ2-3 for the parts outside the CDR3, the full variable domain is NAGVMQNPRHLVRRRGQEARLRCSPMKGHSHVYWYRQLPEEGLKFMVYLQKENIIDESGMPKERFSAEFPKEGPSILRIQQVVRGDSAAYFCASSPRPRHTQYFGPGTRLTVL.

This clonotype appeared a few times. The chain couples TRBV20-1 to TRBJ2-1; the D is unclear. CDR3 length: 12 amino acids. Germline V CDR1 and CDR2: DFQATT, SNEGSKA (reference sequence). V dropped 4 bases and J dropped 7 bases, with 11 bases sitting between them. The CDR3 DNA follows: TGCAGTGCTAAAAAGGATCTAAATGAGCAGTTCTTC. Translated, it gives CSAKKDLNEQFF.

This clonotype was counted ten times or more. This rearrangement joins TRBV24-1 to TRBJ2-1, with 10 bases aligning to TRBD1. V lost 3 bases, J lost 7 bases, and 8 bases stayed unmatched. CDR3 size: 16 residues. The germline gives CDR1 KGHDR, CDR2 SFDVKD. CDR3 sequence reads: CATSDRGTGVRNEQFF. The DNA for the CDR3 is TGTGCCACCAGTGATCGCGGGACAGGGGTTAGGAATGAGCAGTTCTTC.

The chain combines TRBV27 with TRBJ2-5, with 11 bases that match TRBD2. In germline, CDR1 is MNHEY, CDR2 SMNVEV (reference sequence). Trimming at V came to 2 bases and at J to 2 bases, leaving 4 bases not matched to a gene. The CDR3 totals 16 residues. The CDR3 coding sequence is TGTGCCAGCAGTTTAATGACTAGCGGGGAACAAGAGACCCAGTACTTC. This translates into CASSLMTSGEQETQYF.

This sequence joins TRBV15 and TRBJ2-5; no firm D call. Trimming pared 0 bases from V and 1 base from J, leaving 6 bases between. CDR3 size: 14 residues. Germline CDR1 and CDR2: LNHNV and YYDKDF (reference sequence). CDR3 amino acids: CATSRELPQETQYF. The CDR3, as DNA: TGTGCCACCAGCAGAGAGCTACCCCAAGAGACCCAGTACTTC.

CDR3 coding DNA: TGCAGCGTCGAGGACAGGGGAACCTACGAGCAGTACTTC. This codes for CSVEDRGTYEQYF. The chain links TRBV29-1 to TRBJ2-7; 9 bases map to TRBD1. Per the germline V gene, CDR1 is SQVTM and CDR2 is ANQGSEA. The CDR3 runs 13 residues. Trimming took 6 bases from V and 2 from J; bases not matched to a gene: 5.

In this sample, this clonotype turned up a few times. This chain joins TRBV27 and TRBJ1-2, with D unresolved. Trimming cost V 6 bases and J 8 bases, with 16 bases left between them. Germline CDR1 is MNHEY and CDR2 is SMNVEV (reference sequence). The CDR3 has 13 amino acids. This chain's CDR3 is CASSTTDAGGYTF. The CDR3 DNA sequence: TGTGCCAGCAGCACCACAGACGCTGGGGGCTACACCTTC.

The chain employs TRBV20-1 and TRBJ2-4; possibly TRBD1 or TRBD2 for D (5 bases each). The J call is in doubt because the DNA end fits TRBJ2-7 better. In germline, CDR1 is DFQATT, CDR2 SNEGSKA (reference sequence). This CDR3 spans 10 amino acids. The CDR3 sequence: CSASGGEQYF. The CDR3 DNA is TGCAGTGCTAGTGGGGGCGAGCAGTACTTC.

This clonotype was seen a few times. Written as DNA, the CDR3 is TGTGCCAGCAGTTGGACAGGGGGATCAGATACGCAGTATTTT. Amino acids: CASSWTGGSDTQYF. This rearrangement joins TRBV6-2 or TRBV6-3 to TRBJ2-3; 10 bases line up with TRBD1. This CDR3 is 14 amino acids long. Trimming cost V 4 bases and J 4 bases; bases outside gene matches: 2. Germline lookup yields CDR1 MNHEY and CDR2 SVGEGT.